This TCR beta chain came from a study of somatic mutations in cytotoxic T cells in rheumatoid arthritis (dated by TCRdb to the late 2010s). Regarding the study in general: Right after diagnosis and prior to the start of any treatment, about 29 ml EDTA of peripheral blood was drawn from patients. A FACSAria II or Sony SH800 was used to flow-sort some V beta antibody-stained T-cell populations at nearly 100% purity, and TCRB sequencing was also done on sorted V beta1+ cells. The study asked whether expanded CD8+ T-cell clones in newly diagnosed, untreated rheumatoid arthritis carry somatic mutations, and used TCRB deep sequencing to characterize clonality. A total of around 62 rheumatoid arthritis patients and 15 to 25 healthy controls underwent TCRB deep sequencing. Patient and control groups had essentially identical median ages. Study-wide conclusions, independent of this receptor: Rheumatoid arthritis patients and age-matched healthy controls did not significantly differ in CD8+ T-cell clonality. The finding that TRBV07 was slightly underrepresented in patients was left unadjusted for multiple comparisons. The antigen targets of the expanded CD8+ clones were unknown, and absence from virus-specific databases did not rule out viral specificity. In patients, CD8+ clonality rose with age (Spearman r ~ 0.52), which was not the case in healthy controls. The largest CD8+ clone made up more than 20% of CD8+ cells in about an eighth of the 65 patients, and blood and synovial fluid shared several identical CD8+ TCRB sequences.

In the case of this clone: Its antigen is not yet known. No base quality information exists; no much larger clone differs at one position.

Based on the germline V gene, the CDR1 and CDR2 sequences are MNHNS and SASEGT. The CDR3 goes from the cysteine to the valine over 15 residues. Solely the CDR3 DNA is kept, with 45 bases framed from the first base. Trimmed from V: 0 bases; trimmed from J: 0 bases; junction bases lacking a gene match: 0. TCRB CDR3 sequencing used the immunoSEQ assay on genomic DNA. In the authors' own workflow: Only a few patient CD8+ clones larger than 1% matched published virus-specific TCRB sequences when compared against them. Analyses were restricted to productive TCRB rearrangements. Defining a clone by its unique TCRB CDR3 sequence, the study calculated clonality as a productive clonality index derived from Shannon entropy. Repertoire overlap between two samples was calculated from the template counts of each clone relative to total templates per sample. Flow cytometry-measured V-gene usage correlated with V-gene usage from TCRB sequencing, with a Spearman r of less than 0.65. In TCRdb, the immuneACCESS table is reduced to in-frame sequences with V and J assigned. These tables do not hold every clone; where another copy was compared, an unresolved V gene accounts for under half, and the others remain unexplained. D and trimming come from the DNA, and the V and J calls and clone size come from that table. Recorded for this sample are roughly 16,000 clones; approximately 77% of them occurred a single time. The top ten clones comprise 10% to 15% of the sample.

CD4+ and CD8+ cells were isolated by positive magnetic bead selection on an AutoMACS, and purity was checked by flow cytometry. After a first flow cytometry screen using a TCR V beta antibody panel, clonal expansions were characterized through TCRB deep sequencing of sorted CD8+ fractions. Peripheral blood mononuclear cells were isolated by Ficoll-Paque PLUS density gradient separation. DNA was extracted from CD4-enriched, CD8-enriched or PBMC samples with Nucleospin Tissue or Tissue XS kits and quantified with a Qubit 2.0 fluorometer. Sequencing was done on a sample of CD8+ T cells sorted from blood. The origin of this receptor is an adult with rheumatoid arthritis. The chain employs TRBV6-1 and TRBJ2-7; the junction holds 9 bases that match TRBD1. The DNA sequence follows: TGTGCCAGCAGTGAAGCGACAGGGGGCTCCTACGAGCAGTACGTC. Translation gives CASSEATGGSYEQYV.